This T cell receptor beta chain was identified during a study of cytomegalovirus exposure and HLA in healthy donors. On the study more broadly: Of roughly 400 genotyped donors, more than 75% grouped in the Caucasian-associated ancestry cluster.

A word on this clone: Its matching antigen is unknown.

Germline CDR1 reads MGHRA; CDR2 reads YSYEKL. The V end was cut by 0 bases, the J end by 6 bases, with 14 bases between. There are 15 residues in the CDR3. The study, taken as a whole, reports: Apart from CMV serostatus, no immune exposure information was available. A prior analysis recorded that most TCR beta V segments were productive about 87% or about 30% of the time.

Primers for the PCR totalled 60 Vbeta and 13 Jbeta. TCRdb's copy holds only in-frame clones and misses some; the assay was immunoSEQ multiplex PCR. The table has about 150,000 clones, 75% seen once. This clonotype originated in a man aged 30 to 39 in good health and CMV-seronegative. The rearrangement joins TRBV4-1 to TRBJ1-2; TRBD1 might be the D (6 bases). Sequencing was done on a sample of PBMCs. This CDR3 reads CASSQDRRGAHGYTF. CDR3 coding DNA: TGCGCCAGCAGCCAAGATCGTCGGGGGGCACATGGCTACACCTTC.